What follows are 20 T cell receptor beta chains derived from one specimen sequenced in a study of graft-versus-host responses after intestinal transplantation. These receptors are not linked to any known antigen. Generated by immunoSEQ multiplex PCR, the TCRdb table keeps only in-frame clones and is missing some. The sample has tens of thousands of clones, 91% seen once. Sequencing was performed on unstimulated CD4+ T cells sorted from spleen or lymph node cells, taken before transplant. All receptors come from a human donor who was the organ donor for an intestinal transplant.

This rearrangement joins TRBV28 to TRBJ2-7; TRBD2 might be the D (6 bases). Trimming removed 8 bases at V and 1 base at J, with 21 bases between. This CDR3 spans 16 amino acids. CDR1 is MDHEN and CDR2 is SYDVKM in the germline V gene. Here the CDR3 reads CASVTGGSLQSYEQYF. CDR3 DNA sequence: TGTGCCAGCGTGACTGGGGGGAGTCTTCAGTCCTACGAGCAGTACTTC.

The chain combines TRBV5-1 with TRBJ2-1; 7 positions agree with TRBD1. V shed 5 bases and J 2 bases; nucleotides not matched to a gene: 13. There are 17 residues in the CDR3. Germline V CDR1 and CDR2: SGHRS, YFSETQ. This CDR3 is CASSYTTRQGAYNEQFF. The CDR3 coding sequence is TGCGCCAGCAGTTACACCACTCGACAGGGTGCCTACAATGAGCAGTTCTTC.

The chain carries TRBV27 and TRBJ1-2; D remains unclear. V was clipped by 6 bases and J by 2 bases, with 19 bases between them. Germline values: CDR1 MNHEY, CDR2 SMNVEV (reference sequence). The CDR3 loop spans 16 amino acids. The DNA for the CDR3 is TGTGCCAGCAGCCAGTTTCGGGGTACCGGAAACTATGGCTACACCTTC. Residues: CASSQFRGTGNYGYTF.

The chain couples TRBV21-1 to TRBJ1-3; TRBD1, as called in the table, went unchecked against the DNA. TRBV21-1 is termed a pseudogene. CDR3 length: 17 residues. CDR3 loop: CASSKGRKGQAGNTIYF. CDR3 nucleotides: TGTGCCAGCAGCAAAGGGAGGAAGGGACAGGCTGGAAACACCATATATTTT.

The CDR3 here is CASSSAQGGGYTF. CDR3 DNA: TGTGCCAGCAGCTCGGCACAGGGCGGCGGCTACACCTTC. This chain connects TRBV7-3 to TRBJ1-2; D perhaps matches TRBD1 (6 bases). With 4 bases removed from V and 8 bases from J, the gap between germline ends came to 14 bases. Looked up from germline, CDR1 is SGHTA and CDR2 is FQGTGA. The CDR3 has 13 residues.

V and J are TRBV6-1 and TRBJ1-3; D not resolved. The germline gives CDR1 MNHNS, CDR2 SASEGT. This CDR3 region has 13 residues. V was clipped by 6 bases and J by 0 bases, with 6 bases between them. CDR3 region: CASRRISGNTIYF. The CDR3 DNA is TGTGCCAGCAGGAGGATCTCTGGAAACACCATATATTTT.

V and J are TRBV6-6 and TRBJ1-6; perhaps TRBD1 as D (5 bases). V was cut by 5 bases and J by 4 bases, with 15 bases left in between. CDR3 length: 16 amino acids. CDR1 MNHNY and CDR2 SVGAGI come from the germline V gene (reference sequence). Here the CDR3 reads CASSNLGADYNSPLHF. CDR3 nucleotide sequence: TGTGCCAGCAGTAATTTAGGGGCAGATTATAATTCACCCCTCCACTTT.

The chain is built from TRBV11-1 and TRBJ2-1; tentative D call: TRBD1 (6 bases). Germline-derived CDR1 and CDR2 are SGHAT and FQDESV (reference sequence). Deletions cut 1 base from V and 2 bases from J, with 12 bases between. The CDR3 is 16 amino acids. CDR3 DNA: TGTGCCAGCAGCTTAGGGGGGCGGAGTGCCTACAATGAGCAGTTCTTC. It is translated as CASSLGGRSAYNEQFF.

The chain has TRBV6-4 and TRBJ2-1; TRBD2 might be the D (5 bases). Germline values: CDR1 MRHNA, CDR2 SNTAGT. V was shortened by 3 bases and J by 0 bases, with 9 bases between the two germline ends. The CDR3 is 15 amino acids. CDR3 residues: CASSERGSSYNEQFF. The CDR3 nucleotides read TGTGCCAGCAGTGAAAGAGGGAGCTCCTACAATGAGCAGTTCTTC.

The chain has TRBV15 and TRBJ2-3, with D possibly being TRBD2 (7 bases). CDR3 size: 15 residues. V was clipped by 4 bases and J by 2 bases, with 13 bases between them. CDR1 LNHNV and CDR2 YYDKDF come from the germline V gene (reference sequence). CDR3 in DNA: TGTGCCACCAGCACTAGGGGGGGGGTCACAGATACGCAGTATTTT. Encoded protein: CATSTRGGVTDTQYF.

The chain links TRBV5-4 to TRBJ1-2, with TRBD1 matching 9 bases. V gave up 0 bases and J gave up 4 bases; unmatched junction bases: 13. Germline values: CDR1 SGHNT, CDR2 YYREEE (reference sequence). The CDR3 length is 18 residues. This chain's CDR3 is CASSLDYLGQGGSYGYTF. CDR3 DNA: TGTGCCAGCAGCTTGGATTACTTGGGACAGGGAGGTAGCTATGGCTACACCTTC.

This clone has just a few counts. This chain connects TRBV6-5 to TRBJ2-7; D call uncertain. V gave up 3 bases and J gave up 0 bases, with 9 bases separating them. Germline V gives CDR1 MNHEY, CDR2 SVGAGI. The CDR3 contains 14 residues. The CDR3 region is CASSYADSSYEQYF. The CDR3 DNA follows: TGTGCCAGCAGTTATGCGGATTCCTCCTACGAGCAGTACTTC.

The chain joins TRBV4-1 to TRBJ1-1, with D perhaps matching TRBD1 (6 bases). This CDR3 is built from 15 residues. Per germline, CDR1 MGHRA and CDR2 YSYEKL. V lost 0 bases, J lost 5 bases, and 13 bases lay in between. CDR3 amino acids: CASSQDYKGGTEAFF. The CDR3 bases are TGCGCCAGCAGCCAAGATTATAAGGGGGGGACTGAAGCTTTCTTT.

This chain links TRBV27 with TRBJ2-2; D not certain. Germline V gene sequence: CDR1 MNHEY, CDR2 SMNVEV (reference sequence). The V end lost 7 bases, the J end lost 2 bases, and 14 bases lay between the germline ends. The CDR3 runs to 15 residues. The CDR3 sequence: CASKDRLLNTGELFF. Here the CDR3 DNA reads TGTGCCAGCAAGGATCGACTGCTAAACACCGGGGAGCTGTTTTTT.

The chain uses TRBV30 and TRBJ2-7; D is ambiguous. V lost 2 bases, J lost 3 bases, and 5 bases lay in between. CDR1 is GTSNPN and CDR2 is SVGIG in the germline V gene (reference sequence). This CDR3 has 11 residues. CDR3 loop: CAWSLNYEQYF. The CDR3 DNA reads as TGTGCCTGGAGTCTAAACTACGAGCAGTACTTC.

The chain joins TRBV28 to TRBJ1-4; tentatively, D is TRBD1 (6 bases). This CDR3 has 19 residues. V was clipped by 6 bases and J by 0 bases, with 23 bases between them. The germline V gene encodes CDR1 MDHEN and CDR2 SYDVKM. DNA of the CDR3: TGTGCCAGCAGAAAATGGACAGTTTTCGGAAGGGCAACTAATGAAAAACTGTTTTTT. Amino acid sequence: CASRKWTVFGRATNEKLFF.

The chain combines TRBV5-5 with TRBJ2-1; possible D gene TRBD2, 5 bases. The CDR3 is made up of 16 amino acids. Germline lookup yields CDR1 SGHKS and CDR2 YYEKEE (reference sequence). The ends were cut back, 4 bases at V and 4 bases at J, with 18 bases in the middle. DNA of the CDR3: TGTGCCAGCAGCCCGGGCCCTGGCGGGCCTTACAATGAGCAGTTCTTC. This encodes CASSPGPGGPYNEQFF.

The V gene is TRBV7-9, the J gene TRBJ1-6, with no clear D. From germline, CDR1 is SEHNR and CDR2 FQNEAQ (reference sequence). This CDR3 region has 16 residues. V gave up 0 bases and J gave up 8 bases, with 14 bases separating them. CDR3: CASSLAGSRLYSPLHF. In nucleotides, the CDR3 is TGTGCCAGCAGCTTAGCGGGGAGTAGACTATATTCACCCCTCCACTTT. The whole variable domain, remainder taken from reference TRBV7-9 and TRBJ1-6, is DTGVSQNPRHKITKRGQNVTFRCDPISEHNRLYWYRQTLGQGPEFLTYFQNEAQLEKSRLLSDRFSAERPKGSFSTLEIQRTEQGDSAMYLCASSLAGSRLYSPLHFGNGTRLTVT.

The chain is built from TRBV6-5 and TRBJ1-1; the D gene is possibly TRBD1 (5 bases). Germline loops: CDR1 MNHEY, CDR2 SVGAGI. There are 14 residues in the CDR3. Deletions cut 5 bases from V and 1 base from J, with 11 bases between. CDR3 DNA: TGTGCCAGCAGTCCATACAGGAAGAACACTGAAGCTTTCTTT. Its translation: CASSPYRKNTEAFF.

The chain uses TRBV19 and TRBJ1-2, with 10 bases fitting TRBD1. The germline V gene has CDR1 LNHDA and CDR2 SQIVND (reference sequence). The length of the CDR3 is 14 residues. V gave up 5 bases and J gave up 8 bases; unmatched junction bases: 8. The CDR3 bases are TGTGCCAGTAGTGCGGGACAGGGGACGGGAGGCTACACCTTC. Protein sequence: CASSAGQGTGGYTF.